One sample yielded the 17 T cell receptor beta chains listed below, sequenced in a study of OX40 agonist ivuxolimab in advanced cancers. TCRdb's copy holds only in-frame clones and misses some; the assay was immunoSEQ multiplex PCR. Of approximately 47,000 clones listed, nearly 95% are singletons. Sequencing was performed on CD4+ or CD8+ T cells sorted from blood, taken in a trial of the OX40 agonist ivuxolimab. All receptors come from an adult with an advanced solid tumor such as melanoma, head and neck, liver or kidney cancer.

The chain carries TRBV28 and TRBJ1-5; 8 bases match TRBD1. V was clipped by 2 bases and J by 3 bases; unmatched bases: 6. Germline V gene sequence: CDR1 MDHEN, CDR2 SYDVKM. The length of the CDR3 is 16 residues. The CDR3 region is CASSLPGQVFNQPQHF. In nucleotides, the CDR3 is TGTGCCAGCAGTTTACCGGGACAGGTTTTCAATCAGCCCCAGCATTTT.

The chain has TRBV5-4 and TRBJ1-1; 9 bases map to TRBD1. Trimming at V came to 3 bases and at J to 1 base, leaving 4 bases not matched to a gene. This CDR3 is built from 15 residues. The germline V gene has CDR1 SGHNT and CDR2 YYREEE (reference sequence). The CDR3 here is CASSSLTGGNTEAFF. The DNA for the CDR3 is TGTGCCAGCAGCTCACTGACAGGGGGGAACACTGAAGCTTTCTTT. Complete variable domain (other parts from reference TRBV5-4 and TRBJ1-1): ETGVTQSPTHLIKTRGQQVTLRCSSQSGHNTVSWYQQALGQGPQFIFQYYREEENGRGNFPPRFSGLQFPNYSSELNVNALELDDSALYLCASSSLTGGNTEAFFGQGTRLTVV.

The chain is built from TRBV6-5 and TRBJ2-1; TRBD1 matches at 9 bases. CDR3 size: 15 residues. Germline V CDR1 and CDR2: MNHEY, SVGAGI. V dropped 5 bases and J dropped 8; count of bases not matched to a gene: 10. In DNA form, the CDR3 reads TGTGCCAGCAGTCCCGGGGGGACAGGGAGAGATGAGCAGTTCTTC. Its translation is CASSPGGTGRDEQFF.

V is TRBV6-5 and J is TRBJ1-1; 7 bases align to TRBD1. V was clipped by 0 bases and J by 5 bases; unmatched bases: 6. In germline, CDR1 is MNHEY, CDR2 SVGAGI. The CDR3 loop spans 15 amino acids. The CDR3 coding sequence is TGTGCCAGCAGTTACTCGCGACAGGGAGGGACTGAAGCTTTCTTT. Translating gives CASSYSRQGGTEAFF.

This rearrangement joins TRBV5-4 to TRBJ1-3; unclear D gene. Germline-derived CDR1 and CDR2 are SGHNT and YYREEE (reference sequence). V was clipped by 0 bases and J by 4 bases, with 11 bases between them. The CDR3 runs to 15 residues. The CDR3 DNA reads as TGTGCCAGCAGCTTGGTACCGACTGACGGAAACACCATATATTTT. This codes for CASSLVPTDGNTIYF.

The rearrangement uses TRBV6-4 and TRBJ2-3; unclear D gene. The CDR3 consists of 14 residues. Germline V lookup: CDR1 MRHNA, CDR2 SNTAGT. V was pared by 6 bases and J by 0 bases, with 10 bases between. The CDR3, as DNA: TGTGCCAGCAGCGCAGGAACTAGCACAGATACGCAGTATTTT. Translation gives CASSAGTSTDTQYF.

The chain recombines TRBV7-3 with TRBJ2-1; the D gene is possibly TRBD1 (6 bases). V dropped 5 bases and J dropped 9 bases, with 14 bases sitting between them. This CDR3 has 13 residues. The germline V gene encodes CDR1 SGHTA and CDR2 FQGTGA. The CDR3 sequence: CASSLVGGSEQFF. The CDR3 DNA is TGTGCCAGCAGCCTCGTAGGGGGAAGTGAGCAGTTCTTC.

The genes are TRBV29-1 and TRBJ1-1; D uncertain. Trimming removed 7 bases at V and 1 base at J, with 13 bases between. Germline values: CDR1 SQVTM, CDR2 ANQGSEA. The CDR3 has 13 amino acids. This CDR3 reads CSAEDTENTEAFF. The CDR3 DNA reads TGCAGCGCCGAGGATACGGAGAACACTGAAGCTTTCTTT.

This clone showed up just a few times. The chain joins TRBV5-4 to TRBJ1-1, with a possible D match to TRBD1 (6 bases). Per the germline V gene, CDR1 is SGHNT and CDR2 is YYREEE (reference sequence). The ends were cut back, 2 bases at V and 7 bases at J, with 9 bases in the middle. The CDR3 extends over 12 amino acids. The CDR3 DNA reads TGTGCCAGCAGCTTACTACAGGGTGAAGCTTTCTTT. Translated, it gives CASSLLQGEAFF.

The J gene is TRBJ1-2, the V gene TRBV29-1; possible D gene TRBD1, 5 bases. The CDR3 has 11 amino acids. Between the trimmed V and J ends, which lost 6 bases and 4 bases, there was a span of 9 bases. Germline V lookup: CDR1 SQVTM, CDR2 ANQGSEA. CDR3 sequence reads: CSVWDGYGYTF. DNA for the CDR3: TGCAGCGTATGGGACGGCTATGGCTACACCTTC.

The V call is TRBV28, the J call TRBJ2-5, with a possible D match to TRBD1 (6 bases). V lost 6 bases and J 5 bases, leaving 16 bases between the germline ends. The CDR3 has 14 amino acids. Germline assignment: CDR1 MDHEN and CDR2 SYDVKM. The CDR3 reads CASRTTGMGETQYF. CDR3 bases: TGTGCCAGCAGGACAACAGGGATGGGGGAGACCCAGTACTTC. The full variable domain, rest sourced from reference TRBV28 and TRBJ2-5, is DVKVTQSSRYLVKRTGEKVFLECVQDMDHENMFWYRQDPGLGLRLIYFSYDVKMKEKGDIPEGYSVSREKKERFSLILESASTNQTSMYLCASRTTGMGETQYFGPGTRLLVL.

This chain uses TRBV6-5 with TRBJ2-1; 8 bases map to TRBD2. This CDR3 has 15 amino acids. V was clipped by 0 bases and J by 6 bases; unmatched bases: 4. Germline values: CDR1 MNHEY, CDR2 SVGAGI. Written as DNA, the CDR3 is TGTGCCAGCAGTTACTCCCTAGCGGGCGGCAATGAGCAGTTCTTC. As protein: CASSYSLAGGNEQFF.

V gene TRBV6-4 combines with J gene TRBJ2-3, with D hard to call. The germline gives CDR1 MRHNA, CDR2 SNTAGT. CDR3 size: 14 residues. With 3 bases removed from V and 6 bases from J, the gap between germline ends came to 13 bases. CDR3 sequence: CASSEGSRPDTQYF. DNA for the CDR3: TGTGCCAGCAGTGAAGGGTCCCGCCCGGATACGCAGTATTTT.

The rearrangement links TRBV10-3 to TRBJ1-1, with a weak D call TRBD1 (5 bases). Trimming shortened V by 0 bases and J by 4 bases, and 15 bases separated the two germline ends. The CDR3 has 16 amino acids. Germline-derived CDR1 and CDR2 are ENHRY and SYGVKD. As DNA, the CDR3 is TGTGCCATCAGTGAGTCGCGCAGGGCTGCTGGCACTGAAGCTTTCTTT. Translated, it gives CAISESRRAAGTEAFF.

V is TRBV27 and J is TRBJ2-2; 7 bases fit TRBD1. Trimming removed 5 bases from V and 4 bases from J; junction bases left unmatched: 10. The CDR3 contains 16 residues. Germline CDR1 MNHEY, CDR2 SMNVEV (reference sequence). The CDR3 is CASSPSPTGVTGELFF. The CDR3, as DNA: TGTGCCAGCAGTCCCAGTCCTACAGGGGTCACCGGGGAGCTGTTTTTT.

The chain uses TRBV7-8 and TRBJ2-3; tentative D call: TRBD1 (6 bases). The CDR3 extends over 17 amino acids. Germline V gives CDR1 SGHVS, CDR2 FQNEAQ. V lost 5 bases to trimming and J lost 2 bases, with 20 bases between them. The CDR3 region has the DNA TGTGCCAGCAGCCAGGACGACCGGGACACTCTCACAGATACGCAGTATTTT. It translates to CASSQDDRDTLTDTQYF.

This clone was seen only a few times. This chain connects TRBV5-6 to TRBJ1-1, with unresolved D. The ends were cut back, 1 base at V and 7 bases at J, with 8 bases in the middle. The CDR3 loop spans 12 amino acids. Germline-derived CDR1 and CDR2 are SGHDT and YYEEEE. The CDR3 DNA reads TGTGCCAGCAGCTTGAGGGCAGATGAAGCTTTCTTT. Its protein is CASSLRADEAFF. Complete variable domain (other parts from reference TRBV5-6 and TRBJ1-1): DAGVTQSPTHLIKTRGQQVTLRCSPKSGHDTVSWYQQALGQGPQFIFQYYEEEERQRGNFPDRFSGHQFPNYSSELNVNALLLGDSALYLCASSLRADEAFFGQGTRLTVV.